This T cell receptor beta chain appears in the sequencing data of a study of blood T cells in healthy people across ages. V lost 0 bases and J 4 bases, leaving 18 bases between the germline ends. The CDR3 is 17 residues long. The V gene's germline CDR1 is MGHRA and CDR2 YSYEKL. A second PCR of roughly 7 to 11 cycles used a sample-barcoded 5' primer and a J-beta primer mix. Using its own MiXCR run on the 5' RACE reads, TCRdb lists one record per CDR3 protein. The sample carries about 780,000 distinct CDR3 sequences, around two thirds recorded once. Only one count was recorded for this clonotype. Sequencing input: blood. This sequence originates from a man aged 30-40 years in good health. J is TRBJ2-5 and V is TRBV4-1; unclear D gene. In nucleotides, the CDR3 is TGCGCCAGCAGCCAAGATCTGGGCTTCCCACCAGGAGAGACCCAGTACTTC. This translates into CASSQDLGFPPGETQYF.